Sequencing of this TCR beta chain was carried out in a study of cytomegalovirus exposure and HLA in healthy donors. Regarding the study as a whole: Highly shared sequence variants in one cluster were likely a sequencing artifact. A link between a missense DCLRE1C variant and TCR beta V- and J-gene trimming emerged from a later analysis. Under in vitro conditions, three CMV-associated chains were confirmed as specific for CMV antigens.

A multiplex PCR was run with 60 Vbeta primers and 13 Jbeta primers. The assay was immunoSEQ multiplex PCR, and TCRdb's table has in-frame clones only and misses some. The sample records roughly 200,000 clones, about four fifths being singletons. At the time of sampling, donors were nominally healthy, though unrecorded immune exposures were likely. Of note for this clone: Its specificity is unknown.

The specimen was PBMCs. This TCR was recovered from a female donor in good health and CMV-seronegative.

CDR3 coding DNA: TGTGCCAGCAACGTACGACAGGCTGGGGAAAAACTGTTTTTT. Its protein product is CASNVRQAGEKLFF. V is TRBV6-6 and J is TRBJ1-4, with D possibly matching TRBD1 (6 bases). This CDR3 comprises 14 residues. Germline V gene sequence: CDR1 MNHNY, CDR2 SVGAGI (reference sequence). The V end was cut by 7 bases, the J end by 8 bases, with 17 bases between.